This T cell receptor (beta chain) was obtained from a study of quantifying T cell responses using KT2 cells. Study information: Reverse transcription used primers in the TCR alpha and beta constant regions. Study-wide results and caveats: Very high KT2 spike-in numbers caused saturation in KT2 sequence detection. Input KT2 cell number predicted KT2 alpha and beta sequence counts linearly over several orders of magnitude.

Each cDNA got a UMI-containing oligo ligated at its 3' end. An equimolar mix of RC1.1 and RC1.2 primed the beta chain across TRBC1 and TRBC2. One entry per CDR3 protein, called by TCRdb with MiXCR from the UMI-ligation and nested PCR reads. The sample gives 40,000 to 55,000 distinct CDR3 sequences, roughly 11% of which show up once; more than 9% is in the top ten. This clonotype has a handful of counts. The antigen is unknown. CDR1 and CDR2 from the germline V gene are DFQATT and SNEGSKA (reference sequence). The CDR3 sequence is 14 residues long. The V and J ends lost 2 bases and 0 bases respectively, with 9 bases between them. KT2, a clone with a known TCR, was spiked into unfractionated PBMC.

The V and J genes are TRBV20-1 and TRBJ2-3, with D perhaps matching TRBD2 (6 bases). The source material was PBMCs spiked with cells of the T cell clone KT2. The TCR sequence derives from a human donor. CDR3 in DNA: TGCAGTGCTAGATCGGGGACTAGCACAGATACGCAGTATTTT. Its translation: CSARSGTSTDTQYF.